The rows below give T cell receptor beta chains drawn from one sample of a study of cytomegalovirus exposure and HLA in healthy donors. Sequenced by immunoSEQ multiplex PCR; TCRdb stores in-frame clones only, minus some. The sample holds more than 200,000 clones, approximately 81% seen once. The sequenced sample consisted of PBMCs. The receptors were gathered from a human donor in good health. Both conserved end residues are part of each CDR3. A D gene is named only where the DNA matches it firmly. Clone size, where shown, is once, few, many, or a class for clones that have expanded.

v_gene	abundance	d_gene	j_gene	CDR3aa	CDR3nt
TRBV7-8	NA	TRBD1	TRBJ2-7	CASSFRDRGEQYF	TGTGCCAGCAGCTTCCGGGACAGGGGCGAGCAGTACTTC
TRBV19	NA	NA	TRBJ2-7	CASSVPGLSYEQYF	TGTGCCAGTAGTGTTCCAGGCCTATCCTACGAGCAGTACTTC
TRBV7-9	NA	TRBD2	TRBJ2-3	CASRTDGLAVGDTQYF	TGTGCCAGCAGAACGGATGGACTAGCGGTAGGAGATACGCAGTATTTT
TRBV7-2	NA	NA	TRBJ2-1	CASSFGPSVYNEQFF	TGTGCCAGCAGCTTTGGTCCTAGCGTCTACAATGAGCAGTTCTTC
TRBV28	NA	NA	TRBJ1-5	CASRGGAFDQPQHF	TGTGCCAGCAGGGGAGGGGCTTTTGATCAGCCCCAGCATTTT
TRBV15	NA	TRBD2	TRBJ2-1	CAAGAGNEQFF	TGTGCTGCGGGAGCAGGCAATGAGCAGTTCTTC
TRBV7-9	NA	NA	TRBJ2-1	CASSARDNEQFF	TGTGCCAGCAGCGCGCGGGACAATGAGCAGTTCTTC
TRBV21-1	NA	NA	TRBJ1-1	CASSNWTGGNMNTEAFF	TGTGCCAGCAGCAACTGGACAGGGGGCAATATGAACACTGAAGCTTTCTTT
TRBV19	NA	NA	TRBJ1-5	CASRPDGSGQPQHF	TGTGCCAGTAGACCCGACGGTTCGGGTCAGCCCCAGCATTTT
TRBV4-1	NA	TRBD2	TRBJ2-3	CASSQEGGAGGYSDTQYF	TGCGCCAGCAGCCAAGAAGGGGGAGCGGGAGGTTATTCTGATACGCAGTATTTT
TRBV9	NA	TRBD1	TRBJ1-3	CASSATGSSGNTIYF	TGTGCCAGCAGCGCGACAGGGAGCTCTGGAAACACCATATATTTT
TRBV5-5	few	TRBD1	TRBJ2-7	CASSAYRDRGHEQYF	TGTGCCAGCAGCGCTTACCGGGACAGGGGGCACGAGCAGTACTTC
TRBV10-2	NA	NA	TRBJ1-5	CASSESSKRQPQHF	TGCGCCAGCAGTGAGTCGTCTAAACGACAGCCCCAGCATTTT
TRBV19	few	TRBD1	TRBJ2-7	CASSIRGRDRDYEQYF	TGTGCCAGTAGTATAAGGGGACGGGACAGGGACTACGAGCAGTACTTC
TRBV19	NA	TRBD2	TRBJ2-7	CASSLTSGRSSYEQYF	TGTGCCAGTAGTCTCACTAGCGGGCGTAGCTCCTACGAGCAGTACTTC
TRBV19	few	TRBD1	TRBJ2-2	CASMAAGTGPTGELFF	TGTGCCAGTATGGCCGCCGGGACAGGGCCCACCGGGGAGCTGTTTTTT
TRBV9	NA	NA	TRBJ2-1	CASSVEQGPREQFF	TGTGCCAGCAGCGTAGAACAGGGCCCCCGGGAGCAGTTCTTC
TRBV25-1	NA	TRBD2	TRBJ2-1	CASSVRTSGSTSYNEQFF	TGTGCCAGCAGTGTTCGGACTAGCGGGAGCACGTCCTACAATGAGCAGTTCTTC
TRBV10-1	NA	TRBD1	TRBJ2-5	CASSGGETGDYQETQYF	TGCGCCAGCAGTGGTGGGGAGACAGGGGATTACCAAGAGACCCAGTACTTC
TRBV11-2	once	NA	TRBJ2-5	CASTQTRETQYF	TGTGCCAGCACCCAGACAAGGGAGACCCAGTACTTC
TRBV9	NA	NA	TRBJ2-2	CASSLAGGTGELFF	TGTGCCAGCAGTCTAGCTGGTGGCACCGGGGAGCTGTTTTTT
TRBV10-3	NA	TRBD2	TRBJ2-7	CATSFLAGANYEQYF	TGTGCCACCTCATTCCTAGCGGGGGCGAACTACGAGCAGTACTTC
TRBV18	NA	TRBD2	TRBJ2-7	CASSSSWGGQPRLAGGNTTYEQYF	TGTGCCAGCTCATCTTCTTGGGGGGGACAGCCAAGACTAGCGGGAGGGAACACAACCTACGAGCAGTACTTC
TRBV4-1	NA	NA	TRBJ2-3	CASSQSTSTDTQYF	TGCGCCAGCAGCCAGAGTACTAGCACAGATACGCAGTATTTT
TRBV28	NA	TRBD1	TRBJ2-4	CASSFPGTGVFKAKNIQYF	TGTGCCAGCAGTTTCCCCGGGACAGGGGTCTTCAAGGCCAAAAACATTCAGTACTTC
TRBV30	NA	TRBD2	TRBJ2-3	CAWSLLARSTDTQYF	TGTGCCTGGAGTCTACTAGCGCGAAGCACAGATACGCAGTATTTT
TRBV19	NA	TRBD1	TRBJ1-2	CASNPGTANYGYTF	TGTGCCAGTAACCCTGGGACAGCTAACTATGGCTACACCTTC
TRBV10-3	NA	TRBD1	TRBJ2-5	CAISENRGLETQYF	TGTGCCATCAGTGAGAACAGGGGTTTAGAGACCCAGTACTTC
TRBV21-1	NA	NA	TRBJ2-1	CASSGYSGRISNEQFF	TGTGCCAGCAGCGGATATAGCGGGAGAATCAGCAATGAGCAGTTCTTC
TRBV10-3	NA	TRBD1	TRBJ2-5	CAIAGTGRETQYF	TGTGCCATCGCCGGGACAGGGCGAGAGACCCAGTACTTC
TRBV19	NA	NA	TRBJ2-2	CASSKQVDTGELFF	TGTGCCAGTAGTAAGCAGGTTGACACCGGGGAGCTGTTTTTT
TRBV6-1	NA	TRBD1	TRBJ1-5	CASSEAGTGFQPQHF	TGTGCCAGCAGTGAAGCAGGGACAGGGTTTCAGCCCCAGCATTTT
TRBV6-6	NA	TRBD1	TRBJ1-5	CASSYSTAGGLQPQHF	TGTGCCAGCAGTTACTCGACGGCAGGGGGACTGCAGCCCCAGCATTTT
TRBV5-1	NA	NA	TRBJ1-2	CASSLNLGDYGYTF	TGCGCCAGCAGCTTGAATTTAGGGGACTATGGCTACACCTTC
TRBV9	NA	NA	TRBJ2-2	CASSVDEASGELFF	TGTGCCAGCAGCGTAGATGAAGCTAGCGGGGAGCTGTTTTTT
TRBV7-2	NA	TRBD2	TRBJ2-7	CASSLEGGPYEQYF	TGTGCCAGCAGCTTAGAGGGAGGGCCCTACGAGCAGTACTTC
TRBV7-3	NA	NA	TRBJ2-1	CASSFIGANEQFF	TGTGCCAGCAGCTTTATTGGGGCTAATGAGCAGTTCTTC
TRBV30	few	NA	TRBJ2-1	CAWCQGKDEQFF	TGTGCCTGGTGTCAGGGGAAGGATGAGCAGTTCTTC
TRBV7-9	NA	NA	TRBJ2-7	CASSRVAVLNSYEQYF	TGTGCCAGCAGCCGGGTAGCGGTCTTAAACTCCTACGAGCAGTACTTC
TRBV9	NA	NA	TRBJ2-7	CASSVVVGGYEQYF	TGTGCCAGCAGCGTAGTGGTGGGGGGCTACGAGCAGTACTTC
TRBV7-3	once	NA	TRBJ2-1	CASSLRQANYNEQFF	TGTGCCAGCAGCTTAAGGCAGGCAAACTACAATGAGCAGTTCTTC
TRBV6-1	once	TRBD1	TRBJ2-2	CASTGTGGTGELFF	TGTGCCAGCACCGGGACAGGGGGCACCGGGGAGCTGTTTTTT
TRBV7-8	NA	TRBD2	TRBJ2-7	CASSLELAGSYEQYF	TGTGCCAGCAGCTTAGAGTTAGCGGGATCCTACGAGCAGTACTTC
TRBV19	NA	TRBD2	TRBJ2-1	CASSEPGLPSSYNEQFF	TGTGCCAGTAGCGAGCCGGGACTACCGAGCTCCTACAATGAGCAGTTCTTC
TRBV10-3	NA	TRBD1	TRBJ1-1	CAISGTGDTEAFF	TGTGCCATCAGCGGGACAGGAGACACTGAAGCTTTCTTT
TRBV27	NA	TRBD1	TRBJ2-5	CASSRTGGGETQYF	TGTGCCAGCAGCCGAACAGGGGGCGGGGAGACCCAGTACTTC
TRBV29-1	NA	NA	TRBJ2-7	CSVEGPASYEQYF	TGCAGCGTTGAGGGCCCAGCCTCCTACGAGCAGTACTTC
TRBV25-1	NA	TRBD1	TRBJ2-7	CASSEGVGTGWYEQYF	TGTGCCAGCAGTGAGGGGGTTGGGACAGGGTGGTACGAGCAGTACTTC
TRBV6-6	NA	TRBD2	TRBJ2-7	CASLSSGRSYEQYF	TGTGCCAGTCTTTCTAGCGGGAGATCTTACGAGCAGTACTTC
TRBV5-8	NA	NA	TRBJ1-1	CASSLSGSQAFF	TGTGCCAGCAGCTTGTCGGGGTCTCAAGCTTTCTTT
TRBV27	NA	TRBD2	TRBJ2-7	CASSNSGEVYEQYF	TGTGCCAGCAGTAATAGCGGGGAGGTCTACGAGCAGTACTTC
TRBV28	NA	TRBD1	TRBJ2-5	CASSLPQGARETQYF	TGTGCCAGCAGTTTGCCACAGGGGGCTAGGGAGACCCAGTACTTC
TRBV6-1	NA	NA	TRBJ2-7	CASSFDDRTYEQYF	TGTGCCAGCAGTTTCGACGACAGAACCTACGAGCAGTACTTC
TRBV11-3	NA	TRBD2	TRBJ2-3	CASSPGLAVTDTQYF	TGTGCCAGCAGCCCCGGACTAGCGGTCACAGATACGCAGTATTTT
TRBV4-2	NA	NA	TRBJ1-5	CASSQVWGPDQPQHF	TGTGCCAGCAGCCAAGTTTGGGGGCCAGATCAGCCCCAGCATTTT